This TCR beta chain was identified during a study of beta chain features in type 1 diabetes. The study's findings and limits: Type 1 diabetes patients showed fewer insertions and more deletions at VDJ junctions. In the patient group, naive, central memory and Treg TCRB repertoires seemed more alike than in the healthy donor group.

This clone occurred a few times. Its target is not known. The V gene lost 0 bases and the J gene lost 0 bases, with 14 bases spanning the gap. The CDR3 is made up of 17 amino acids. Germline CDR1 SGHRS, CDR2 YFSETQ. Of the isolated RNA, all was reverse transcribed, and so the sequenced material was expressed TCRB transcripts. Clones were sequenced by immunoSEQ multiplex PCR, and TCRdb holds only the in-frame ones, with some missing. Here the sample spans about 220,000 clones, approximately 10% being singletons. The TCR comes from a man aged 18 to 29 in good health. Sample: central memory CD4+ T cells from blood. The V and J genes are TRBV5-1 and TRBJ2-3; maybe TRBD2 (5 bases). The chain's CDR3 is CASSLAKGGLSTDTQYF. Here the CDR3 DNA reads TGCGCCAGCAGCTTGGCCAAAGGCGGGCTTAGCACAGATACGCAGTATTTT.